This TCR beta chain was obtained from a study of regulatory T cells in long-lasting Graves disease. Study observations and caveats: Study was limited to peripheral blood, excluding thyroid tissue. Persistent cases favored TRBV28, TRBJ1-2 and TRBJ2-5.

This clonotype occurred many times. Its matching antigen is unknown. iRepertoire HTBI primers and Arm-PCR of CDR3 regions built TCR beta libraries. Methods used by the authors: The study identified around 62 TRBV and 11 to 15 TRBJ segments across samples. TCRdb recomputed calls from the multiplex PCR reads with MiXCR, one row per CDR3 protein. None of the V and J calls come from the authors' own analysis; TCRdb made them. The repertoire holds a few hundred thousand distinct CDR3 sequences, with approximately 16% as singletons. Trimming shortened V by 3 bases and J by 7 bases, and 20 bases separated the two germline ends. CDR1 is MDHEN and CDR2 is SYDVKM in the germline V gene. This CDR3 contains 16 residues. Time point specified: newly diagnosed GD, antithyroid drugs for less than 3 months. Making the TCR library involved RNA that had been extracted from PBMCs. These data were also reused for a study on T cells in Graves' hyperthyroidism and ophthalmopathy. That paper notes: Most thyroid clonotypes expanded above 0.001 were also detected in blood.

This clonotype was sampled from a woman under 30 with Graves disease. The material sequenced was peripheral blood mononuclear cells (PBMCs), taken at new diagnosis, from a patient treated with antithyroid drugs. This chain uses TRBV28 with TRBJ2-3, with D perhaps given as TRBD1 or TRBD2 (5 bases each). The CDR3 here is CASSLLGPLDVNTQYF. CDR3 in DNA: TGTGCCAGCAGTTTGTTGGGACCCTTGGACGTGAATACGCAGTATTTT.